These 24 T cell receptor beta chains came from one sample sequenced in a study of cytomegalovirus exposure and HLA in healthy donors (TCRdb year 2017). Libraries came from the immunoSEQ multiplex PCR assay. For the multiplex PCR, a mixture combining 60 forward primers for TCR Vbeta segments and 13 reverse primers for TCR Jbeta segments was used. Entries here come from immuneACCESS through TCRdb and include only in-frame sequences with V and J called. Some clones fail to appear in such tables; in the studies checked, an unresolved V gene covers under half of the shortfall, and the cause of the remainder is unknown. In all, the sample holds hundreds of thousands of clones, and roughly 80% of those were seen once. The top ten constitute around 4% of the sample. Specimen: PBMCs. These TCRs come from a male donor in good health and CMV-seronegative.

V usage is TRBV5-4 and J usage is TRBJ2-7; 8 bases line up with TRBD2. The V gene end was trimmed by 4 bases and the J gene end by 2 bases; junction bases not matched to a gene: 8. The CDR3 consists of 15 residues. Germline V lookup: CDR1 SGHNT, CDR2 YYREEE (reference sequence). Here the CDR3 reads CASSRPGLEAYEQYF. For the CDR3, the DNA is TGTGCCAGCAGCCGACCGGGACTAGAGGCCTACGAGCAGTACTTC.

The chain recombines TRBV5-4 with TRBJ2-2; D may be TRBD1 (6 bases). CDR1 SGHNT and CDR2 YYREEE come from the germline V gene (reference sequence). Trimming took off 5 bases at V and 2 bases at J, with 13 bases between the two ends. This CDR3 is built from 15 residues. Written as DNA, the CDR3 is TGTGCCAGCAGTTTCAGGGGTTTCAACACCGGGGAGCTGTTTTTT. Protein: CASSFRGFNTGELFF.

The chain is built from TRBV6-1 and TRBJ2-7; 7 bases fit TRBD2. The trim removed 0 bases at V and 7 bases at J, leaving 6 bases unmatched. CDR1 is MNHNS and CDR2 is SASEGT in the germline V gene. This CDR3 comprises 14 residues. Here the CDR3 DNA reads TGTGCCAGCAGTGAAGCGCTATCCGGGGGGGAGCAGTACTTC. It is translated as CASSEALSGGEQYF.

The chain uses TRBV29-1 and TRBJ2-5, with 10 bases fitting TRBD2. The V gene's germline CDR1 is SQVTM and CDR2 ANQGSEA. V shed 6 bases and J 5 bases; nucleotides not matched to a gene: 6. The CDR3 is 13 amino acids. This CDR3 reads CSVVAGGMETQYF. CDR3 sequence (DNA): TGCAGCGTAGTAGCGGGAGGAATGGAGACCCAGTACTTC.

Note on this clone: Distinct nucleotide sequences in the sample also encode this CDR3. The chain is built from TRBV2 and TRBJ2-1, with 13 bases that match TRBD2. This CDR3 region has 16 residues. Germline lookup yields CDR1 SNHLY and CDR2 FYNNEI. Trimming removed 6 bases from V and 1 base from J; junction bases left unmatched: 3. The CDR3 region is CASRRTSGSSYNEQFF. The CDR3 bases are TGTGCCAGCAGGAGGACTAGCGGGAGTTCCTACAATGAGCAGTTCTTC.

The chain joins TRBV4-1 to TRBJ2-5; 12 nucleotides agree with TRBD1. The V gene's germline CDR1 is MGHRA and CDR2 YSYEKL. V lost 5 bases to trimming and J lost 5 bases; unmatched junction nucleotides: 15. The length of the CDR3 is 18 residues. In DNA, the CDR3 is TGCGCCAGCAGCGCCGCCGGGACAGGGGGCGGCGTGTTGGAGACCCAGTACTTC. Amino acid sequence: CASSAAGTGGGVLETQYF.

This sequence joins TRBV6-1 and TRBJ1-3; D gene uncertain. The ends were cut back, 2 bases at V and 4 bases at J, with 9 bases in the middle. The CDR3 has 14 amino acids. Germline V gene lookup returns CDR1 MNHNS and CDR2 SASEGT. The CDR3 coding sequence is TGTGCCAGCAGTGAAATCGGTAGAGGAAACACCATATATTTT. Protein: CASSEIGRGNTIYF.

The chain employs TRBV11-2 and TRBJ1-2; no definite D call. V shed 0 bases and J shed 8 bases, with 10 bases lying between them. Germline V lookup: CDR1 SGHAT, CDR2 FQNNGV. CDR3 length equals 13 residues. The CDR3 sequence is CASSLERETGYTF. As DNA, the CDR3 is TGTGCCAGCAGCTTAGAGCGGGAGACAGGCTACACCTTC.

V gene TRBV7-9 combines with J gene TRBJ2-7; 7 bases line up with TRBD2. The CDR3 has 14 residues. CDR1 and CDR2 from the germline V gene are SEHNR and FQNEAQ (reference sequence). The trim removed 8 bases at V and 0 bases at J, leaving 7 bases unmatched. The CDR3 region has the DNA TGTGCCAGCGGTCGTACTAGCGACTCCTACGAGCAGTACTTC. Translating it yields CASGRTSDSYEQYF.

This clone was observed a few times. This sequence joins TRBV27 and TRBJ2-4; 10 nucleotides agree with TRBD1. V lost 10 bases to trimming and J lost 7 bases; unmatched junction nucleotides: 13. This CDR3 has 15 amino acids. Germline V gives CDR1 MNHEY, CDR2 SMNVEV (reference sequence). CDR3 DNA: TGTGCCACCCGGCCCCCCGGGACAGGGGATAACATTCAGTACTTC. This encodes CATRPPGTGDNIQYF.

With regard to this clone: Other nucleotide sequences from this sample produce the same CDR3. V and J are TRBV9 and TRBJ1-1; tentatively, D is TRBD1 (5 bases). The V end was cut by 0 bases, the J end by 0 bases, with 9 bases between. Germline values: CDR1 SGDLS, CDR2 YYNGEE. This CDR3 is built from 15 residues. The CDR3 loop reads CASSVVDRLNTEAFF. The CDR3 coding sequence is TGTGCCAGCAGCGTAGTTGACAGACTGAACACTGAAGCTTTCTTT.

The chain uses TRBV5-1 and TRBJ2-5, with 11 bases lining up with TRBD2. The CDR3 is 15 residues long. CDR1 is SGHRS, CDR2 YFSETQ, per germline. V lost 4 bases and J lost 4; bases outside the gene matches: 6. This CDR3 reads CASSKGLADPETQYF. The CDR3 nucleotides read TGCGCCAGCAGCAAGGGACTAGCGGACCCAGAGACCCAGTACTTC.

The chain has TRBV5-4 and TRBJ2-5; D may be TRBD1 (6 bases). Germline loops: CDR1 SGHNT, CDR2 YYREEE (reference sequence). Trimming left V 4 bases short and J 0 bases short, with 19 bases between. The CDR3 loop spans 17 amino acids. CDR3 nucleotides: TGTGCCAGCAGCGCCTCCGGACAGCGACCCAACCAAGAGACCCAGTACTTC. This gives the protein CASSASGQRPNQETQYF.

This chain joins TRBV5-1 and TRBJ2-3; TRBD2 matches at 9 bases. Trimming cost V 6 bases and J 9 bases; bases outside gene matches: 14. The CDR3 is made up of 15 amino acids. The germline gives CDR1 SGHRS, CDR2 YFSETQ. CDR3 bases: TGCGCCAGCAAAGGGCGGGAGGGCCTTTCACACACGCAGTATTTT. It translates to CASKGREGLSHTQYF.

CDR3: CASSWSLAAASYEQYF. The CDR3 nucleotides are TGCGCCAGCAGCTGGAGCCTAGCGGCAGCCTCCTACGAGCAGTACTTC. The gene calls are TRBV5-1 and TRBJ2-7; 7 nucleotides align to TRBD2. There are 16 residues in the CDR3. In germline, CDR1 is SGHRS, CDR2 YFSETQ. Trimming cost V 3 bases and J 0 bases; bases outside gene matches: 9.

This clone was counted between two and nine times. CDR3 nucleotide sequence: TGTGCCAGCAGCTTGTGGAACAGCCACTTAAACTATGGCTACACCTTC. Translation: CASSLWNSHLNYGYTF. The gene calls are TRBV5-8 and TRBJ1-2; D is unresolved. From germline, CDR1 is SGHTS and CDR2 YDEGEE. V was shortened by 1 base and J by 2 bases, with 15 bases between the two germline ends. The CDR3 sequence is 16 residues long.

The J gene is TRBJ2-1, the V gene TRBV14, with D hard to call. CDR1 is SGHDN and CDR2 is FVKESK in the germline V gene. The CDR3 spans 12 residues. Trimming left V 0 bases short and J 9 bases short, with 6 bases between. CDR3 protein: CASSQDRFEQFF. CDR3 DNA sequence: TGTGCCAGCAGCCAAGACAGGTTTGAGCAGTTCTTC. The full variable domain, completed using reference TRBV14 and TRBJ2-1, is EAGVTQFPSHSVIEKGQTVTLRCDPISGHDNLYWYRRVMGKEIKFLLHFVKESKQDESGMPNNRFLAERTGGTYSTLKVQPAELEDSGVYFCASSQDRFEQFFGPGTRLTVL.

The chain's CDR3 is CASSHWDREQETQYF. In DNA form, the CDR3 reads TGTGCCAGCAGCCATTGGGACAGGGAACAAGAGACCCAGTACTTC. The rearrangement uses TRBV11-2 and TRBJ2-5, with 9 bases that match TRBD1. This CDR3 region has 15 residues. CDR1 is SGHAT and CDR2 is FQNNGV in the germline V gene. V trimming: 5 bases; J trimming: 2 bases; junction bases outside the gene matches: 6. The full variable domain, its missing parts supplied by reference TRBV11-2 and TRBJ2-5, is EAGVAQSPRYKIIEKRQSVAFWCNPISGHATLYWYQQILGQGPKLLIQFQNNGVVDDSQLPKDRFSAERLKGVDSTLKIQPAKLEDSAVYLCASSHWDREQETQYFGPGTRLLVL.

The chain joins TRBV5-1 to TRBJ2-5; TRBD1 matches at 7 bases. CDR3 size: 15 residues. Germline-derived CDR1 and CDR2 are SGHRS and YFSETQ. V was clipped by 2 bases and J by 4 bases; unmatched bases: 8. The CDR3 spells CASSFSRGRGETQYF. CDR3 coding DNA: TGCGCCAGCAGCTTCTCCAGGGGGAGAGGAGAGACCCAGTACTTC.

The DNA of the CDR3 is TGTGCCAGCAGCGTAGGCTCCAGGGAGGCAGCTTTCTTT. Translation gives CASSVGSREAAFF. This sequence joins TRBV9 and TRBJ1-1, with TRBD1 as a possible D gene (5 bases). The CDR3 length is 13 residues. CDR1 and CDR2 from the germline V gene are SGDLS and YYNGEE. V dropped 0 bases and J dropped 10 bases, with 13 bases sitting between them.

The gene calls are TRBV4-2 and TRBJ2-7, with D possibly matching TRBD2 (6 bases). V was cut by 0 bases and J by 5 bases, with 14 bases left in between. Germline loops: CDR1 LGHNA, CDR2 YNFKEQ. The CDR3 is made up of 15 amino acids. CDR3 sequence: CASSQDTSGWDEQYF. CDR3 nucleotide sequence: TGTGCCAGCAGCCAAGATACGAGCGGGTGGGACGAGCAGTACTTC.

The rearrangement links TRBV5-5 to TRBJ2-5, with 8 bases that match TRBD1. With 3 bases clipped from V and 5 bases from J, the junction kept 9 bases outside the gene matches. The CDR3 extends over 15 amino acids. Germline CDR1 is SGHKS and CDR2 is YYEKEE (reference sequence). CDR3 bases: TGTGCCAGCAGCTCCGCCGGGACAGGAGGGGAGACCCAGTACTTC. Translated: CASSSAGTGGETQYF.

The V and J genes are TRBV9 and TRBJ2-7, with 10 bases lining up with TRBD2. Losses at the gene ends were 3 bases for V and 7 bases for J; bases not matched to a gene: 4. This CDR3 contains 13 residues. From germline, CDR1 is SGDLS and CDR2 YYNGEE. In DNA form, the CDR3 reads TGTGCCAGCAGCGAGCTAGCGGGAGCGGAGCAGTACTTC. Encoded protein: CASSELAGAEQYF.

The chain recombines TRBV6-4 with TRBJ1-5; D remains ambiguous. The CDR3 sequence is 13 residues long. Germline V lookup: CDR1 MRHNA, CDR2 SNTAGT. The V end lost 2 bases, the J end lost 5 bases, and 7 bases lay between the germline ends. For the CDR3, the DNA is TGTGCCAGCAGTGACAAGGCGGATCAGCCCCAGCATTTT. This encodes CASSDKADQPQHF.